The clone carrying this TCR beta chain was counted a few times. These data belong to a study of T cells in Graves' hyperthyroidism and ophthalmopathy. This CDR3 has 15 residues. Germline V gene sequence: CDR1 SGDLS, CDR2 YYNGEE. V shed 0 bases and J shed 7 bases, with 14 bases lying between them. TCR beta CDR3 sequences were amplified from RNA transcripts. During a first-round RT-PCR of the TCR CDR3, the HTBI primer set was used. TCRdb re-called the multiplex PCR reads through MiXCR, storing one row per CDR3 protein. Of 600,000 to 750,000 distinct CDR3 sequences listed, approximately 15% were seen once; the top ten hold roughly 16%.

The sample comprised blood. The chain uses TRBV9 and TRBJ2-1, with D perhaps TRBD2 (5 bases). The TCR sequence derives from a man between 45 and 60 years old with Graves' hyperthyroidism. The CDR3 spells CASSVGTPVRNEQFF. The CDR3 nucleotides are TGTGCCAGCAGCGTAGGGACTCCAGTTAGGAATGAGCAGTTCTTC. The entire variable domain, with the rest obtained from reference TRBV9 and TRBJ2-1, is as follows: DSGVTQTPKHLITATGQRVTLRCSPRSGDLSVYWYQQSLDQGLQFLIQYYNGEERAKGNILERFSAQQFPDLHSELNLSSLELGDSALYFCASSVGTPVRNEQFFGPGTRLTVL.